This is a list of T cell receptor beta chains from one sample in a study of T cells after posttransplantation cyclophosphamide. Generated by immunoSEQ multiplex PCR, the TCRdb table keeps only in-frame clones and is missing some. This repertoire holds about 36,000 clones, and none appear only once. The sample comprised PBMCs. The receptor source for this set is a girl aged 5 to 17 in good health, CMV-negative, and a related stem cell transplant donor. The CDR3 runs from the conserved cysteine through the conserved F or W. A D gene is named only where the DNA matches it firmly. A row's size may be missing; if present it is once, few, many or a size class.

CASSAPGQGFGEQYF | TGTGCCAGCAGTGCCCCGGGACAGGGGTTCGGCGAGCAGTACTTC | TRBJ2-7 | TRBV28 | - | TRBD1
CASSAIQGFYGYTF | TGTGCCAGCAGCGCGATACAGGGCTTCTATGGCTACACCTTC | TRBJ1-2 | TRBV2 | many | -
CASSRTGRKDTGELFF | TGTGCCAGCAGCCGAACCGGGAGAAAAGACACCGGGGAGCTGTTTTTT | TRBJ2-2 | TRBV4-2 | many | -
CASSLAGGTGELFF | TGTGCCAGCAGCTTAGCGGGGGGCACCGGGGAGCTGTTTTTT | TRBJ2-2 | TRBV11-3 | many | TRBD2
CASSYSGEKLFF | TGTGCCAGCAGTTACTCCGGTGAAAAACTGTTTTTT | TRBJ1-4 | TRBV6-6 | many | -
CATRTTKGATNEKLFF | TGTGCCACCAGAACCACTAAAGGAGCAACTAATGAAAAACTGTTTTTT | TRBJ1-4 | TRBV15 | - | -
CASSGQGGTQYF | TGTGCCAGCAGTGGCCAGGGTGGAACCCAGTACTTC | TRBJ2-5 | TRBV9 | - | -
CASSSNPGQGDQPQHF | TGTGCCAGCAGCTCGAATCCGGGACAGGGAGATCAGCCCCAGCATTTT | TRBJ1-5 | TRBV21-1 | many | -
CASSARARGTGELFF | TGTGCCAGCAGCGCCCGGGCTCGGGGGACCGGGGAGCTGTTTTTT | TRBJ2-2 | TRBV9 | many | -
CASGGSFSYNEQFF | TGTGCCAGCGGAGGGAGTTTCTCCTACAATGAGCAGTTCTTC | TRBJ2-1 | TRBV9 | few | -
CASSVREGGPGDEQFF | TGTGCCAGCAGCGTTAGGGAGGGGGGCCCAGGAGATGAGCAGTTCTTC | TRBJ2-1 | TRBV9 | few | -
CSVEAPRGEGSYEQYF | TGCAGCGTTGAAGCCCCCCGGGGGGAAGGCTCCTACGAGCAGTACTTC | TRBJ2-7 | TRBV29-1 | - | TRBD2
CASSEGLAGSYYQETQYF | TGTGCCAGCAGTGAGGGACTAGCGGGCTCCTACTACCAAGAGACCCAGTACTTC | TRBJ2-5 | TRBV6-1 | few | TRBD2
CASHLEASSYNEQFF | TGCGCCAGCCATTTGGAGGCAAGCTCCTACAATGAGCAGTTCTTC | TRBJ2-1 | TRBV5-1 | few | -
CASSEEITSTDTQYF | TGCGCCAGCAGTGAGGAGATCACTAGCACAGATACGCAGTATTTT | TRBJ2-3 | TRBV10-1 | many | -
CASSLATGLAGGVDTGELFF | TGTGCCAGCAGCTTAGCAACTGGACTAGCGGGAGGCGTGGACACCGGGGAGCTGTTTTTT | TRBJ2-2 | TRBV7-2 | few | TRBD2
CAISESGSGGDSPLHF | TGTGCCATCAGTGAGTCCGGGAGTGGGGGTGACTCACCCCTCCACTTT | TRBJ1-6 | TRBV10-3 | many | -
CASSLGLAGGGDTQYF | TGTGCCAGCAGCTTAGGGCTAGCGGGGGGAGGAGATACGCAGTATTTT | TRBJ2-3 | TRBV7-6 | many | TRBD2
CASSWTSGSNEQFF | TGCGCCAGCAGCTGGACTAGCGGCAGCAATGAGCAGTTCTTC | TRBJ2-1 | TRBV4-3 | many | TRBD2
CASSLGAGGEYGYTF | TGTGCCAGCAGCTTAGGAGCAGGGGGAGAATATGGCTACACCTTC | TRBJ1-2 | TRBV7-9 | many | TRBD1
CASSRGQGIDTQYF | TGTGCCAGCAGTCGGGGACAGGGTATAGATACGCAGTATTTT | TRBJ2-3 | TRBV25-1 | few | TRBD1
CASSGDRDTDTQYF | TGTGCCAGCAGTGGGGACAGGGACACAGATACGCAGTATTTT | TRBJ2-3 | TRBV7-9 | - | TRBD1
CASGPPTGPGGTDTQYF | TGTGCCAGCGGACCTCCGACAGGGCCCGGCGGCACAGATACGCAGTATTTT | TRBJ2-3 | TRBV2 | few | TRBD1
CASSFRGYEQYF | TGTGCCAGCAGCTTCAGGGGCTACGAGCAGTACTTC | TRBJ2-7 | TRBV5-4 | many | -
CASSQDTTELNTEAFF | TGCGCCAGCAGCCAAGATACAACAGAACTGAACACTGAAGCTTTCTTT | TRBJ1-1 | TRBV4-3 | many | -
CSVLLVAGYGYTF | TGCAGCGTCCTCCTTGTGGCAGGCTATGGCTACACCTTC | TRBJ1-2 | TRBV29-1 | - | -
CSFGGNTEAFF | TGCAGCTTCGGAGGGAACACTGAAGCTTTCTTT | TRBJ1-1 | TRBV29-1 | many | -
CASSRVRDEQFF | TGTGCCAGCAGTCGAGTGCGGGATGAGCAGTTCTTC | TRBJ2-1 | TRBV2 | many | -
CASSLLRGQETQYF | TGTGCCAGCAGCTTGTTGCGGGGGCAAGAGACCCAGTACTTC | TRBJ2-5 | TRBV5-6 | few | TRBD2
CASGLTTGYGYTF | TGTGCTAGTGGTTTGACGACAGGCTATGGCTACACCTTC | TRBJ1-2 | TRBV12-5 | many | -